This TCR beta chain was obtained from a study of shared clonotypes between healthy human individuals. Study at large: For every donor, three CD4 naive, three CD4 memory, two CD8 naive and one CD8 memory plates were used.

This clone appeared once. The antigen is unknown. Only in-frame clones appear in the TCRdb table, and some are missing; sequencing was by immunoSEQ multiplex PCR. This table has roughly 1,800,000 clones, less than 95% appearing once. General study points: Inspection by rarefaction showed sorted-subset sequencing to be incomplete despite large depth. The small donor group covered limited genetic and exposure diversity.

Naive-designated CD8 cells lacked CD45RO, were positively enriched for CCR7, and omitted terminally differentiated effector memory CD45RA+ cells. Only Caucasian adults living in Nashville, Tennessee made up the donor group. The sequence came from a man between 18 and 29 years old in good health. Sequencing was carried out using naive CD8+ T cells sorted from blood.

CDR3: CASSSNRGPGELFF. The DNA for the CDR3 is TGTGCCAGCAGCTCGAACAGGGGTCCCGGGGAGCTGTTTTTT. J is TRBJ2-2 and V is TRBV12-1; the table names TRBD1, a call not compared with the DNA. TRBV12-1 is recorded as a pseudogene. CDR3 length equals 14 residues.